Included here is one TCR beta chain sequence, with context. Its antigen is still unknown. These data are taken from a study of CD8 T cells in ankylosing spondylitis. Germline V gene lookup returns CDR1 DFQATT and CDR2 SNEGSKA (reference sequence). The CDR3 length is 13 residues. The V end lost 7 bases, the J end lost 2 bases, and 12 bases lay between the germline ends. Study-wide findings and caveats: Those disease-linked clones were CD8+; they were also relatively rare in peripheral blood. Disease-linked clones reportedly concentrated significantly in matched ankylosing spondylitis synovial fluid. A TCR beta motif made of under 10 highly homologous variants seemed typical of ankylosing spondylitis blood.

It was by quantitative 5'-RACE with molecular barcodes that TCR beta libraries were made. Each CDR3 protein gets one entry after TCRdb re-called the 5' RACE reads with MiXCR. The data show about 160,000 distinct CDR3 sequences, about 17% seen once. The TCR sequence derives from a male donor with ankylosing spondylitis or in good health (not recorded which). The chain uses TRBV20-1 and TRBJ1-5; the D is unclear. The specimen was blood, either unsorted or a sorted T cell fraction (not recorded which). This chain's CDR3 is CSGSEGGNQPQHF. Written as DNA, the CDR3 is TGCAGTGGGTCGGAGGGCGGCAATCAGCCCCAGCATTTT.